The rows below give T cell receptor beta chains drawn from one sample of a study of PD-L1 blockade in urothelial cancer. Assay used: immunoSEQ multiplex PCR; TCRdb lists only in-frame clones, some missing. The sample lists tens of thousands of clones; around 79% were seen once. Source: PBMCs, taken around atezolizumab (anti-PD-L1) treatment. These receptors were collected from a man aged 70 or older with urothelial cancer. The CDR3 runs from the conserved cysteine through the conserved F or W. Each record gives: D gene, clone size, V gene, J gene, CDR3 DNA, CDR3 protein. A D gene is named only where the DNA matches it firmly. A clone size is listed for some rows: how often the clone was seen (once, few, many), or a class if it is expanded.

D: .
size: .
V: TRBV11-3
J: TRBJ2-3
DNA: TGTGCCAGCAGCTTGGCGGGCCCCACAGATACGCAGTATTTT
CDR3: CASSLAGPTDTQYF

D: .
size: .
V: TRBV7-9
J: TRBJ2-1
DNA: TGTGCCAGCAGCTTTGAGGCGGGGTACAATGAGCAGTTCTTC
CDR3: CASSFEAGYNEQFF

D: TRBD2
size: .
V: TRBV5-1
J: TRBJ2-5
DNA: TGCGCCAGCAGCACGGGACTAGCGGGAGCGGCAGAGACCCAGTACTTC
CDR3: CASSTGLAGAAETQYF

D: TRBD1
size: once
V: TRBV5-1
J: TRBJ2-2
DNA: TGCGCCAGCAGCTTGGGTGCAGGGGGTAACACCGGGGAGCTGTTTTTT
CDR3: CASSLGAGGNTGELFF

D: .
size: .
V: TRBV2
J: TRBJ1-5
DNA: TGTGCCAGCAGTACGACAGGCCTTCGCAATCAGCCCCAGCATTTT
CDR3: CASSTTGLRNQPQHF

D: .
size: .
V: TRBV25-1
J: TRBJ1-2
DNA: TGTGCCAGCAGTGAATCAGGACAGCTTTTCTATGGCTACACCTTC
CDR3: CASSESGQLFYGYTF

D: TRBD1
size: .
V: TRBV28
J: TRBJ2-6
DNA: TGTGCCAGCAGTTGGGCTACAGGGGCCCGCTCTGGGGCCAACGTCCTGACTTTC
CDR3: CASSWATGARSGANVLTF

D: TRBD1
size: .
V: TRBV6-6
J: TRBJ1-5
DNA: TGTGCCAGCAGTCACGACAGGGCCGGTCGGCCCCAGCATTTT
CDR3: CASSHDRAGRPQHF

D: .
size: .
V: TRBV11-3
J: TRBJ1-2
DNA: TGTGCCAGCTTTCGCAGTAACTATGGCTACACCTTC
CDR3: CASFRSNYGYTF

D: TRBD1
size: .
V: TRBV10-3
J: TRBJ1-4
DNA: TGTGCCATCAGCCCCGGGACAGGGGCTCGGGAACTGTTTTTT
CDR3: CAISPGTGARELFF

D: TRBD1
size: .
V: TRBV4-1
J: TRBJ1-5
DNA: TGCGCCAGCAGCCAGAGACAGGGATCGGATCAGCCCCAGCATTTT
CDR3: CASSQRQGSDQPQHF

D: .
size: .
V: TRBV6-5
J: TRBJ2-6
DNA: TGTGCCAGCATGACAGGATTGTCTGGGGCCAACGTCCTGACTTTC
CDR3: CASMTGLSGANVLTF

D: TRBD1
size: .
V: TRBV25-1
J: TRBJ2-5
DNA: TGTGCCAGCAGTGTCCGACAGGGGGAGACCCAGTACTTC
CDR3: CASSVRQGETQYF

D: TRBD2
size: .
V: TRBV28
J: TRBJ2-7
DNA: TGTGCCAGCAGTGTACCGGGACTAGCGGGGACCTACGAGCAGTACTTC
CDR3: CASSVPGLAGTYEQYF

D: .
size: .
V: TRBV28
J: TRBJ1-2
DNA: TGTGCCAGCAGCACTCTTAGGACAGCGCTGGGCTATGGCTACACCTTC
CDR3: CASSTLRTALGYGYTF

D: TRBD2
size: .
V: TRBV5-1
J: TRBJ2-7
DNA: TGCGCCAGCAGCGAGGGGACTAGCGGGATAGGGGAGCAGTACTTC
CDR3: CASSEGTSGIGEQYF

D: .
size: .
V: TRBV30
J: TRBJ2-7
DNA: TGTGCCTGGAGCGGGCTAGGGGGAAGGCACTTC
CDR3: CAWSGLGGRHF

D: TRBD1
size: .
V: TRBV6-1
J: TRBJ1-5
DNA: TGTGCCAGCATGGACAGGGGGAATCAGCCCCAGCATTTT
CDR3: CASMDRGNQPQHF